The 27 T cell receptor beta chains given below trace back to one sample, sequenced in a study of T cell changes during pregnancy in multiple sclerosis. TCRdb keeps only in-frame clones here, not all; method: immunoSEQ multiplex PCR. Altogether tens of thousands of clones are present, about 86% being singletons, with the ten largest covering 0.6% to 0.8%. Specimen: CD4+ T cells from peripheral blood mononuclear cells, collected in the first trimester of pregnancy. Every receptor here comes from a female donor in good health, enrolled as a control in a pregnancy study.

This clone has more than one count but fewer than ten. V is TRBV27 and J is TRBJ1-4, with TRBD1 identical over 7 bases. The CDR3 consists of 15 residues. Germline values: CDR1 MNHEY, CDR2 SMNVEV (reference sequence). Trimming at V came to 5 bases and at J to 7 bases, leaving 10 bases not matched to a gene. CDR3 in DNA: TGTGCCAGCAGTACGACAGGGAGTAGAGGTGAAAAACTGTTTTTT. Protein: CASSTTGSRGEKLFF.

This chain joins TRBV9 and TRBJ1-1; TRBD1 is a possible D gene (5 bases). V dropped 3 bases and J dropped 3 bases, with 9 bases sitting between them. This CDR3 region has 13 residues. Germline CDR1 and CDR2: SGDLS and YYNGEE. The CDR3 DNA follows: TGTGCCAGCAGCGCCGACAGAGACACTGAAGCTTTCTTT. Protein: CASSADRDTEAFF. Complete variable domain (other parts from reference TRBV9 and TRBJ1-1): DSGVTQTPKHLITATGQRVTLRCSPRSGDLSVYWYQQSLDQGLQFLIQYYNGEERAKGNILERFSAQQFPDLHSELNLSSLELGDSALYFCASSADRDTEAFFGQGTRLTVV.

The chain has TRBV4-3 and TRBJ2-1; 14 bases are a match to TRBD2. V lost 4 bases, J lost 4 bases, and 9 bases stayed unmatched. The germline V gene encodes CDR1 LGHNA and CDR2 YSLEER. The CDR3 is made up of 18 amino acids. CDR3: CASSPRTSGGLGYNEQFF. Here the CDR3 DNA reads TGCGCCAGCAGCCCCCGGACTAGCGGGGGGCTCGGGTACAATGAGCAGTTCTTC.

The chain is built from TRBV7-2 and TRBJ2-5; D remains ambiguous. Germline values: CDR1 SGHTA, CDR2 FQGNSA. V lost 2 bases to trimming and J lost 0 bases, with 7 bases between them. The CDR3 covers 14 residues. CDR3 in amino acids: CASSLRRDQETQYF. The CDR3 DNA reads TGTGCCAGCAGCTTACGACGGGACCAAGAGACCCAGTACTTC.

V and J are TRBV15 and TRBJ2-1; 12 bases line up with TRBD2. The germline V gene has CDR1 LNHNV and CDR2 YYDKDF (reference sequence). The trim removed 3 bases at V and 6 bases at J, leaving 3 bases unmatched. The CDR3 consists of 15 residues. CDR3 loop: CATSRASGGANEQFF. The CDR3 DNA follows: TGTGCCACCAGCAGGGCTAGCGGGGGGGCCAATGAGCAGTTCTTC.

The V call is TRBV4-3, the J call TRBJ2-5; maybe TRBD1 (6 bases). The germline CDR1 and CDR2 sequences are LGHNA and YSLEER. V was cut by 2 bases and J by 2 bases, with 9 bases left in between. CDR3 length equals 14 residues. This CDR3 reads CASSQQQGQETQYF. CDR3 nucleotides: TGCGCCAGCAGCCAACAACAGGGTCAAGAGACCCAGTACTTC.

The CDR3 spells CASGKGGNVQSSGNTIYF. DNA of the CDR3: TGTGCCAGCGGAAAAGGGGGCAACGTGCAGAGCTCTGGAAACACCATATATTTT. This sequence joins TRBV5-4 and TRBJ1-3; TRBD1 matches 7 bases. CDR1 is SGHNT, CDR2 YYREEE, per germline (reference sequence). This CDR3 has 18 residues. The V segment lost 7 bases and the J segment 0 bases; nucleotides outside the gene matches: 16.

The V gene is TRBV7-2, the J gene TRBJ2-5; the D gene is possibly TRBD1 (5 bases). The germline V gene has CDR1 SGHTA and CDR2 FQGNSA. This CDR3 region has 13 residues. The V gene lost 1 base and the J gene lost 9 bases, with 12 bases spanning the gap. CDR3 coding DNA: TGTGCCAGCAGCTTAGATCACCTAGGGGCCCAGTACTTC. It codes for CASSLDHLGAQYF.

V and J are TRBV19 and TRBJ1-5, with D perhaps matching TRBD1 (5 bases). V lost 6 bases and J 3 bases, leaving 18 bases between the germline ends. Per the germline V gene, CDR1 is LNHDA and CDR2 is SQIVND (reference sequence). The CDR3 length is 16 residues. CDR3 in DNA: TGTGCCAGTAGCCCGGGGGGGGGACTCCTCAATCAGCCCCAGCATTTT. It yields the protein CASSPGGGLLNQPQHF.

V is TRBV19 and J is TRBJ1-1; 7 nucleotides match TRBD1. The CDR3 sequence is 14 residues long. The germline V gene encodes CDR1 LNHDA and CDR2 SQIVND (reference sequence). The trim removed 8 bases at V and 4 bases at J, leaving 10 bases unmatched. DNA for the CDR3: TGTGCCAGTCAGCCAGGGGGAATTGGCACTGAAGCTTTCTTT. It specifies CASQPGGIGTEAFF.

The chain carries TRBV9 and TRBJ2-3; 8 nucleotides agree with TRBD1. The V gene end was trimmed by 4 bases and the J gene end by 4 bases; junction bases not matched to a gene: 5. The CDR3 has 14 residues. Per the germline V gene, CDR1 is SGDLS and CDR2 is YYNGEE. CDR3 nucleotides: TGTGCCAGCAGCCCACAGGGGGTTCCAGATACGCAGTATTTT. It codes for CASSPQGVPDTQYF. The variable domain in full, with the rest retrieved from reference TRBV9 and TRBJ2-3, is DSGVTQTPKHLITATGQRVTLRCSPRSGDLSVYWYQQSLDQGLQFLIQYYNGEERAKGNILERFSAQQFPDLHSELNLSSLELGDSALYFCASSPQGVPDTQYFGPGTRLTVL.

This chain connects TRBV30 to TRBJ2-3, with TRBD2 matching over 13 bases. Trimming removed 3 bases from V and 1 base from J; junction bases left unmatched: 4. Germline CDR1 and CDR2: GTSNPN and SVGIG (reference sequence). This CDR3 contains 16 residues. CDR3 sequence (DNA): TGTGCCTGGAGCCGAGGGACTAGCGGGGGCACAGATACGCAGTATTTT. It yields the protein CAWSRGTSGGTDTQYF. Supplemented by reference TRBV30 and TRBJ2-3, the full variable domain reads SQTIHQWPATLVQPVGSPLSLECTVEGTSNPNLYWYRQAAGRGLQLLFYSVGIGQISSEVPQNLSASRPQDRQFILSSKKLLLSDSGFYLCAWSRGTSGGTDTQYFGPGTRLTVL.

V is TRBV6-1 and J is TRBJ2-7, with D unresolved. Germline assignment: CDR1 MNHNS and CDR2 SASEGT. The CDR3 sequence is 12 residues long. V was cut by 5 bases and J by 2 bases, with 7 bases left in between. The CDR3 nucleotides are TGTGCCAGCAGTTCTCCAGCCTACGAGCAGTACTTC. Amino acids: CASSSPAYEQYF.

The chain combines TRBV6-6 with TRBJ2-1; D might be TRBD1 (6 bases). Per germline, CDR1 MNHNY and CDR2 SVGAGI (reference sequence). The germline V and J ends were trimmed by 4 bases and 3 bases, with 10 bases remaining between them. This CDR3 has 14 residues. CDR3 bases: TGTGCCAGCAGTTCGGACAGTATCTACAATGAGCAGTTCTTC. Its protein is CASSSDSIYNEQFF.

The chain employs TRBV5-4 and TRBJ2-3; 7 bases align to TRBD2. This CDR3 is 12 amino acids long. Unmatched junction bases numbered 1, after V lost 3 bases and J lost 6 bases. Germline V gene lookup returns CDR1 SGHNT and CDR2 YYREEE (reference sequence). The CDR3 DNA is TGTGCCAGCAGCTGGGAGGGGGATACGCAGTATTTT. Its protein product is CASSWEGDTQYF.

The CDR3 nucleotides read TGTGCCAGCAGCGGCCGACAGGGAGGAGTCACTGAAGCTTTCTTT. Its translation: CASSGRQGGVTEAFF. The gene calls are TRBV6-5 and TRBJ1-1; 7 bases agree with TRBD1. J lost 4 bases, V lost 6 bases, and 11 bases had no gene match. The CDR3 is 15 amino acids. The germline CDR1 and CDR2 sequences are MNHEY and SVGAGI.

This chain uses TRBV7-2 with TRBJ1-5; 7 bases map to TRBD1. Unmatched junction bases numbered 12, after V lost 1 base and J lost 6 bases. Germline assignment: CDR1 SGHTA and CDR2 FQGNSA. This CDR3 contains 17 residues. The CDR3 loop is CASSLGGRTGWAQPQHF. The CDR3 DNA sequence: TGTGCCAGCAGCTTAGGTGGACGGACAGGTTGGGCTCAGCCCCAGCATTTT.

The V call is TRBV7-7, the J call TRBJ1-6; 9 nucleotides line up with TRBD1. Germline V gene sequence: CDR1 SSHAT, CDR2 FNYEAQ (reference sequence). CDR3 size: 14 residues. Germline trimming cut 1 base from V and 10 bases from J; bases unmatched to any gene: 2. CDR3 sequence (DNA): TGTGCCAGCAGCTTAGACAGGGGGCAATCACCCCTCCACTTT. Translating gives CASSLDRGQSPLHF. The complete variable domain, with remaining parts taken from reference TRBV7-7 and TRBJ1-6, reads GAGVSQSPRYKVTKRGQDVTLRCDPISSHATLYWYQQALGQGPEFLTYFNYEAQPDKSGLPSDRFSAERPEGSISTLTIQRTEQRDSAMYRCASSLDRGQSPLHFGNGTRLTVT.

The V gene is TRBV10-3, the J gene TRBJ1-1, with unresolved D. V shed 3 bases and J shed 11 bases, with 10 bases lying between them. Germline CDR1 reads ENHRY; CDR2 reads SYGVKD. CDR3 length: 11 residues. The CDR3 DNA sequence: TGTGCCATCAGTGAAGGAGGGTGGGCTTTCTTT. Protein: CAISEGGWAFF.

The chain has TRBV28 and TRBJ2-4; TRBD1 agrees at 9 bases. This CDR3 region has 15 residues. Germline V gene sequence: CDR1 MDHEN, CDR2 SYDVKM. After removal of 6 bases from V and 8 bases from J, the junction contained 11 bases not matched to a gene. The CDR3 loop reads CASRVTGGPRDIQYF. The CDR3 bases are TGTGCCAGCAGGGTTACAGGGGGCCCAAGGGACATTCAGTACTTC.

The rearrangement joins TRBV27 to TRBJ2-7; tentative D call: TRBD2 (5 bases). The CDR3 extends over 14 amino acids. Looked up from germline, CDR1 is MNHEY and CDR2 is SMNVEV (reference sequence). Trimming shortened V by 5 bases and J by 2 bases, and 13 bases separated the two germline ends. The CDR3 here is CASSPPGEPYEQYF. The CDR3 nucleotides read TGTGCCAGCAGTCCCCCCGGGGAACCCTACGAGCAGTACTTC.

The V call is TRBV5-1, the J call TRBJ2-3, with D possibly TRBD1 on 5 matching bases. Germline CDR1 reads SGHRS; CDR2 reads YFSETQ. The CDR3 covers 17 residues. The germline V and J ends were trimmed by 0 bases and 1 base, with 15 bases remaining between them. CDR3 in amino acids: CASSLGQGTPGTDTQYF. DNA of the CDR3: TGCGCCAGCAGCTTGGGGCAGGGCACCCCTGGCACAGATACGCAGTATTTT.

The gene calls are TRBV6-5 and TRBJ1-1; TRBD1 is a possible D gene (5 bases). V was trimmed by 5 bases and J by 0 bases, leaving 10 bases between them. Germline values: CDR1 MNHEY, CDR2 SVGAGI. The CDR3 contains 14 residues. The CDR3, as DNA: TGTGCCAGCAGTGTAGGGGCCATGAACACTGAAGCTTTCTTT. Protein sequence: CASSVGAMNTEAFF.

J is TRBJ2-7 and V is TRBV7-2, with 9 positions matching TRBD2. V gave up 1 base and J gave up 3 bases; unmatched junction bases: 4. CDR1 is SGHTA, CDR2 FQGNSA, per germline. This CDR3 region has 15 residues. The DNA for the CDR3 is TGTGCCAGCAGCTTAGATCCTAGCGGGGACTACGAGCAGTACTTC. Its protein is CASSLDPSGDYEQYF. Based on the CDR3 plus reference TRBV7-2 and TRBJ2-7, the full variable domain is GAGVSQSPSNKVTEKGKDVELRCDPISGHTALYWYRQSLGQGLEFLIYFQGNSAPDKSGLPSDRFSAERTGGSVSTLTIQRTQQEDSAVYLCASSLDPSGDYEQYFGPGTRLTVT.

This chain joins TRBV4-3 and TRBJ2-5, with 8 positions matching TRBD2. This CDR3 spans 16 amino acids. The junction had 5 bases not matched to a gene; V was cut back by 1 base and J by 1 base. In germline, CDR1 is LGHNA, CDR2 YSLEER. CDR3 coding DNA: TGCGCCAGCAGCCAAGGCCTGGCGGGGGGCCAAGAGACCCAGTACTTC. Translated, it gives CASSQGLAGGQETQYF.

The chain combines TRBV7-2 with TRBJ1-5, with D unresolved. The V gene lost 1 base and the J gene lost 4 bases, with 11 bases spanning the gap. CDR1 is SGHTA and CDR2 is FQGNSA in the germline V gene. The CDR3 sequence is 15 residues long. The CDR3 loop reads CASSLGRAENQPQHF. CDR3 coding DNA: TGTGCCAGCAGCTTAGGGAGGGCAGAAAATCAGCCCCAGCATTTT.

This rearrangement joins TRBV4-1 to TRBJ2-3; the D gene is possibly TRBD1 (5 bases). Trimming left V 3 bases short and J 4 bases short, with 17 bases between. This CDR3 is 16 amino acids long. Germline V gene lookup returns CDR1 MGHRA and CDR2 YSYEKL. CDR3 loop: CASSQMRLGRADTQYF. CDR3 nucleotide sequence: TGCGCCAGCAGCCAGATGCGTTTGGGGCGCGCAGATACGCAGTATTTT.